What follows describes a single T cell receptor (beta chain). Its antigen remains unidentified. Base quality data are lacking; no much larger clone is found one base away. From the germline V gene, CDR1 is SGHTA and CDR2 is FQGTGA. From the cysteine through the phenylalanine, the CDR3 covers 15 amino acids. This entry keeps only the CDR3 DNA: 45 bases, framed from base 1. V gives up 5 bases and J gives up 4 bases, and the segment between their germline ends measures 15 bases. This specimen belongs to a study of early T cells in non-severe SARS-CoV-2 infection (dated by TCRdb to 2020 to 2022). In the study overall: Because TCR sequencing relied on bulk RNA taken from unsorted whole blood, pairing of alpha and beta chains was not possible. Points the paper makes about the study in general: VDJdb matching was skewed toward anti-spike CD8 responses and likely underestimated virus-specific expansions by missing private and CD4 specificities.

Library construction relied on 5' RACE. These reads were obtained on a NextSeq 500. In the TCR library protocol, unique molecular identifiers were attached to individual cDNA molecules to correct for PCR bias and sequencing error. Both TCR alpha and beta chains were sequenced, and tight co-correlation was observed between alpha and beta sequence abundances in each sample. Processing in the source paper ran as follows. Decombinator V4 was used to annotate the V gene, J gene and CDR3 of the TCR sequences. TCRs were defined as expanded if a significant change between any two time points was detected under a Poisson model with p below 0.0001. TCR abundances were normalised to the total number of TCRs sequenced per sample and expressed as counts per million. TRAV1-2 paired with TRAJ12, TRAJ20 or TRAJ33 defined MAIT TCRs, while TRAV10 paired with TRAJ18 defined iNKT TCRs. VDJdb, accessed 1 November 2021, was searched for CMV, EBV and SARS-CoV-2 annotated TCRs, excluding TCRs annotated for multiple antigens. The public sequencing data were trimmed at Q25 with fastp and processed into clonotypes with MiXCR by TCRdb, which kept only in-frame beta chains. Rows are combined by CDR3 protein, so each entry shows the most common genes and DNA. It is TCRdb's table, rather than the study itself, that gives the V and J calls and clone size. Present in this sample are some 59,000 distinct CDR3 sequences, roughly 9% of which were seen just once. More than 3% of the sample lies in the top ten.

A case-control design nested within a healthcare worker cohort in London, UK, was used, with weekly nasopharyngeal swab PCR tests and blood sampling performed. Healthcare workers were enrolled in the week of the UK lockdown, from 23 to 31 March 2020, and were followed every week for up to 16 weeks. The TCR sequence derives from an adult who was a healthcare worker with PCR-confirmed SARS-CoV-2 infection or an uninfected control (not recorded which). The specimen comprised whole blood, sampled at baseline. This receptor chain uses TRBV7-3 and TRBJ2-1, with the identity of the D gene unclear. The DNA sequence is TGTGCCAGCAGCCCAACAGATACCCAATACAATGAGCAGTTCTTC. Its protein product is CASSPTDTQYNEQFF. The CDR3, completed at both ends by the reference TRBV7-3 and TRBJ2-1 genes, gives the full variable domain GAGVSQTPSNKVTEKGKYVELRCDPISGHTALYWYRQSLGQGPEFLIYFQGTGAADDSGLPNDRFFAVRPEGSVSTLKIQRTERGDSAVYLCASSPTDTQYNEQFFGPGTRLTVL.